This record concerns one TCR beta chain sequence. The data were taken from a study of blood T cell repertoires in COVID-19. The wider study: Donors in the United States, Italy and Spain gave samples during acute or convalescent COVID-19. In each case, the material was cDNA or gDNA derived from T cells, B-cell-depleted T cells, or PBMCs.

This CDR3 has 16 residues. Trimming took off 0 bases at V and 8 bases at J, with 18 bases between the two ends. The V gene's germline CDR1 is MGHRA and CDR2 YSYEKL. Study processing details: From reference gene primer amplification, estimates of nucleated cell counts were derived. Sequenced by immunoSEQ multiplex PCR; TCRdb stores in-frame clones only, minus some. That table supplies the V and J calls and clone size; D and trimming were determined from the DNA. This table has 150,000 to 170,000 clones, under 85% appearing once. The receptor was isolated from a woman over 75 with acute or convalescent COVID-19. The chain employs TRBV4-1 and TRBJ2-3; possibly TRBD1 for D (7 bases). The sequenced sample consisted of peripheral blood. The CDR3 is CASSQEGGRAGGTQYF. In nucleotides, the CDR3 is TGCGCCAGCAGCCAAGAAGGGGGGCGGGCAGGGGGTACGCAGTATTTT.